This is a list of T cell receptor beta chains from one sample in a study of blood T cell repertoires in COVID-19. The table came from immunoSEQ multiplex PCR; TCRdb's copy has only in-frame clones and leaves some out. In the table there are hundreds of thousands of clones, approximately 88% of which are singletons. The material sequenced was peripheral blood. The source is a man aged 40-50 years with acute or convalescent COVID-19. The CDR3 runs from the conserved cysteine through the conserved F or W. D genes are given only for firm matches. Only part of the rows carry a size: once, few, many, or a class if the clone is expanded.

size | J | D | V | CDR3 | DNA
once | TRBJ2-6 | . | TRBV7-2 | CASSLTAGANVLTF | TGTGCCAGCAGCCTAACGGCTGGGGCCAACGTCCTGACTTTC
. | TRBJ2-5 | . | TRBV30 | CAWRPTFGETQYF | TGTGCCTGGCGACCTACCTTCGGGGAGACCCAGTACTTC
. | TRBJ2-5 | . | TRBV7-9 | CASSLESRVETQYF | TGTGCCAGCAGCTTAGAATCGAGGGTTGAGACCCAGTACTTC
. | TRBJ2-7 | . | TRBV7-6 | CASSLEGQENYEQYF | TGTGCCAGCAGCTTAGAGGGGCAGGAGAACTACGAGCAGTACTTC
. | TRBJ2-1 | TRBD2 | TRBV7-9 | CASESGREGLSEQFF | TGTGCCAGCGAATCGGGGCGGGAGGGCCTCAGTGAGCAGTTCTTC
. | TRBJ2-1 | TRBD2 | TRBV7-9 | CASSSTTRLAANNEQFF | TGTGCCAGCAGCTCGACCACCAGACTAGCGGCCAACAATGAGCAGTTCTTC
once | TRBJ1-5 | . | TRBV19 | CASNSQGNSNQPQHF | TGTGCCAGTAACTCACAGGGTAATAGCAATCAGCCCCAGCATTTT
. | TRBJ2-3 | . | TRBV24-1 | CATSDLNEGDTQYF | TGTGCCACCAGTGATTTGAACGAGGGCGATACGCAGTATTTT
. | TRBJ2-7 | TRBD2 | TRBV18 | CASSPILRGANVGEQYF | TGTGCCAGCTCACCCATATTGCGGGGGGCCAATGTAGGGGAGCAGTACTTC
. | TRBJ2-3 | TRBD2 | TRBV19 | CASQRSAGGPSDTQYF | TGTGCCAGTCAAAGGTCGGCGGGAGGGCCATCCGATACGCAGTATTTT
. | TRBJ1-2 | . | TRBV3-1/TRBV3-2 | CASSQRGGGYTF | TGTGCCAGCAGCCAACGGGGAGGTGGCTACACCTTC
once | TRBJ1-1 | . | TRBV24-1 | CATRAGPEAFF | TGTGCCACCAGGGCGGGACCTGAAGCTTTCTTT
few | TRBJ2-1 | . | TRBV3-1/TRBV3-2 | CASSHPGTSYNEQFF | TGTGCCAGCAGCCATCCGGGGACTTCCTACAATGAGCAGTTCTTC
once | TRBJ2-2 | . | TRBV11-1 | CASSRGQPNTGELFF | TGTGCCAGCAGCCGAGGGCAGCCGAACACCGGGGAGCTGTTTTTT
. | TRBJ2-1 | TRBD1 | TRBV6-2/TRBV6-3 | CASSAPGQGLDEQFF | TGTGCCAGCAGTGCTCCGGGACAGGGTTTGGATGAGCAGTTCTTC
. | TRBJ2-5 | TRBD2 | TRBV18 | CASSPPGLAGGETQYF | TGTGCCAGCTCACCACCGGGACTAGCGGGAGGTGAGACCCAGTACTTC
. | TRBJ2-5 | TRBD2 | TRBV6-5 | CASSFGLAQETQYF | TGTGCCAGCAGTTTCGGACTAGCTCAAGAGACCCAGTACTTC
. | TRBJ2-1 | . | TRBV6-2/TRBV6-3 | CASSYEETNYNEQFF | TGTGCCAGCAGTTACGAAGAGACTAACTACAATGAGCAGTTCTTC
. | TRBJ2-5 | TRBD2 | TRBV27 | CASSSRTSGETQYF | TGTGCCAGCAGTTCTAGGACTAGCGGGGAGACCCAGTACTTC
. | TRBJ1-1 | . | TRBV2 | CASRPGSLNTEAFF | TGTGCCAGCAGACCGGGATCCCTGAACACTGAAGCTTTCTTT
. | TRBJ2-1 | TRBD1 | TRBV5-4 | CASSLVAGQGSEQFF | TGTGCCAGCAGCTTGGTCGCGGGACAGGGGAGTGAGCAGTTCTTC
. | TRBJ2-7 | TRBD1 | TRBV28 | CASSSAGTGGYEQYF | TGTGCCAGCAGTTCGGCCGGGACAGGGGGCTACGAGCAGTACTTC
. | TRBJ1-3 | . | TRBV14 | CASSHSGGNTIYF | TGTGCCAGCAGCCATTCGGGGGGAAACACCATATATTTT